The rows below give T cell receptor beta chains drawn from one sample of a study of shared clonotypes between healthy human individuals. Method: immunoSEQ multiplex PCR; TCRdb's copy keeps in-frame clones and lacks some. This table has about 230,000 clones, about 65% appearing once. Sequencing used memory CD4+ T cells sorted from blood. Receptors were obtained from a man aged 25 to 45 in good health. CDR3s leave out the opening cysteine and the closing phenylalanine or tryptophan.

J: TRBJ2-7; V: TRBV10-3; CDR3: AISDSYDEQY
J: TRBJ2-7; V: TRBV7-2; CDR3: ASSLRDTYYEQY
J: TRBJ1-3; V: TRBV5-1; CDR3: ASSLDTGNTIY
J: TRBJ2-1; V: TRBV14; CDR3: ASSHAPGQGGYNEQF
J: TRBJ2-7; V: TRBV29-1; CDR3: SVDGEGGEQY
J: TRBJ2-5; V: TRBV6-5; CDR3: ASSSGGLIGKETQY
J: TRBJ2-1; V: TRBV6-5; CDR3: ASTSPDRTEQF
J: TRBJ1-2; V: TRBV2; CDR3: ASSLQGSYGYT
J: TRBJ1-2; V: TRBV10-2; CDR3: ASSDSQDYGYT
J: TRBJ1-1; V: TRBV6-5; CDR3: ASSYSEANTEAF
J: TRBJ1-1; V: TRBV6-1; CDR3: ASSRNTEAF
J: TRBJ2-1; V: TRBV28; CDR3: ASRRGLAHTEQF
J: TRBJ2-5; V: TRBV4-1; CDR3: ASSRLAGGETQY
J: TRBJ1-4; V: TRBV7-2; CDR3: ASSLVTNEKLF
J: TRBJ1-2; V: TRBV10-3; CDR3: AISESIGPGNYGYT
J: TRBJ2-7; V: TRBV11-2; CDR3: ASSSDSSRYEQY
J: TRBJ1-2; V: TRBV9; CDR3: ASSVDLNYGYT
J: TRBJ2-1; V: TRBV18; CDR3: ASSPSLGSTYNEQF
J: TRBJ2-6; V: TRBV29-1; CDR3: SVGAGANVLT
J: TRBJ2-1; V: TRBV5-1; CDR3: ASSKQRELNEQF
J: TRBJ2-7; V: TRBV15; CDR3: ATSPTGYEQY
J: TRBJ1-5; V: TRBV6-5; CDR3: ASSFHRGSNQPQH
J: TRBJ2-1; V: TRBV7-2; CDR3: ASSRPKKNSGGAYNEQF
J: TRBJ2-1; V: TRBV27; CDR3: ASSSSTSGSRNRF
J: TRBJ2-7; V: TRBV2; CDR3: ASTPGGSGEQY
J: TRBJ2-3; V: TRBV7-9; CDR3: ASSLGLATGRDTQY
J: TRBJ2-7; V: TRBV5-5; CDR3: ASSPGPLSYEQY
J: TRBJ1-1; V: TRBV16; CDR3: ASSLRDTEAF
J: TRBJ1-1; V: TRBV25-1; CDR3: ASSAGQGVNTEAF
J: TRBJ2-7; V: TRBV5-4; CDR3: ASSEATGAYEQY
J: TRBJ2-1; V: TRBV10-1; CDR3: ASSLSGGGDEQF
J: TRBJ1-2; V: TRBV10-3; CDR3: AIRGTGSEGYT
J: TRBJ2-7; V: TRBV5-1; CDR3: ASTPGGSSYEQY
J: TRBJ2-3; V: TRBV2; CDR3: ASIGRGSTDTQY
J: TRBJ2-7; V: TRBV15; CDR3: ATSRAGGSYEQY
J: TRBJ2-6; V: TRBV18; CDR3: ASSPQIPRTGANVLT
J: TRBJ2-1; V: TRBV12-5; CDR3: ASGLVLGGSYNEQF
J: TRBJ2-2; V: TRBV7-8; CDR3: ASSLAGLTQTGELF
J: TRBJ1-4; V: TRBV6-6; CDR3: ASSGVPRSEKLF
J: TRBJ2-7; V: TRBV7-8; CDR3: ASSRGLAGYEQY